A selection of T cell receptor beta chains follows, all from one sample in a study of T cells in Graves' hyperthyroidism and ophthalmopathy. Via MiXCR, TCRdb re-called the multiplex PCR reads, giving one row per CDR3 protein. Of around 350,000 distinct CDR3 sequences listed, less than 20% are singletons. Sequencing used blood. The receptors shown here come from a woman between 18 and 29 years old with Graves' hyperthyroidism that later progressed to Graves' ophthalmopathy. Each CDR3 is given with its conserved first and last residue. D genes are given only for firm matches. Size is stated for part of the rows, as once, few or many counts, or as a class when the clone is expanded.

>TRBJ2-4|TRBD1|16|TRBV6-5|many
TGTGCCAGCAGTTACTCCGGGACAGCCGGGCAAAACATTCAGTACTTC
CASSYSGTAGQNIQYF
>TRBJ2-1|.|13|TRBV5-1|.
TGCGCCAGCAGCTCAGGAACTTACAATGAGCAGTTCTTC
CASSSGTYNEQFF
>TRBJ2-1|.|19|TRBV4-2|few
TGTGCCAGCAGCCAAGACTATCTGCCCCTTCGGAGCTCCTACAATGAGCAGTTCTTC
CASSQDYLPLRSSYNEQFF
>TRBJ2-1|.|15|TRBV5-1|.
TGCGCCAGCAGCTTGATGTGGGAATTGGACAATGAGCAGTTCTTC
CASSLMWELDNEQFF
>TRBJ2-3|.|15|TRBV7-8|many
TGTGCCAGCAGCACACGGGACTCCGGCACAGATACGCAGTATTTT
CASSTRDSGTDTQYF
>TRBJ2-7|TRBD2|18|TRBV4-1|.
TGCGCCAGCAGCCCTCGGACTAGCGGGAGGGGGGCTCTATACGAGCAGTACTTC
CASSPRTSGRGALYEQYF
>TRBJ2-5|.|18|TRBV12-3/TRBV12-4|many
TGTGCCAGCAGTTTAGCGAGGGGGTTTGGGAGGGGCCAAGAGACCCAGTACTTC
CASSLARGFGRGQETQYF
>TRBJ2-1|.|14|TRBV2|many
TGTGCCAGCACCCACGAGGTCCTCTACAATGAGCAGTTCTTC
CASTHEVLYNEQFF
>TRBJ1-5|.|12|TRBV6-2/TRBV6-3|.
TGTGCCAGCAGTTATTCCGGGAGGCCCCAGCATTTT
CASSYSGRPQHF
>TRBJ1-1|.|13|TRBV18|many
TGTGCCAGCTCACCACCGATGGACACTGAAGCTTTCTTT
CASSPPMDTEAFF
>TRBJ2-7|.|15|TRBV7-2|many
TGTGCCAGCAGCGAGGAGGGGGTTGGGCCCTACGAGCAGTACTTC
CASSEEGVGPYEQYF
>TRBJ2-5|TRBD1|14|TRBV19|.
TGTGCCAGTAGTAGGGGACAGGGCGTAGAGACCCAGTACTTC
CASSRGQGVETQYF
>TRBJ2-3|.|16|TRBV28|many
TGTGCCAGCAGTCTGGGACCAGACCCCCTCACAGATACGCAGTATTTT
CASSLGPDPLTDTQYF
>TRBJ2-2|.|16|TRBV20-1|many
TGCAGTGCTAGAGTTCCGGAGCGAGGGGAGACCGGGGAGCTGTTTTTT
CSARVPERGETGELFF
>TRBJ2-1|.|11|TRBV5-6|few
TGTGCCAGCAGCTTTAACGATGAGCAGTTCTTC
CASSFNDEQFF
>TRBJ1-1|.|12|TRBV28|many
TGTGCCAGCAGCCTATATGGCGCTGAAGCTTTCTTT
CASSLYGAEAFF
>TRBJ2-4|TRBD2|13|TRBV27|many
TGTGCCAGCAGTTTAGGGGGGGAAAACATTCAGTACTTC
CASSLGGENIQYF
>TRBJ2-1|TRBD2|15|TRBV7-2|many
TGTGCCAGCAGCTTAGTTGTTAGCGGGAGGGGGGAGCAGTTCTTC
CASSLVVSGRGEQFF
>TRBJ1-1|.|15|TRBV12-3/TRBV12-4|many
TGTGCCAGCAGCCCTCGCCAGGGTGGTTACACTGAAGCTTTCTTT
CASSPRQGGYTEAFF
>TRBJ2-3|.|16|TRBV28|many
TGTGCCAGCAGCCTAAGACACCTCTTTAGCACAGATACGCAGTATTTT
CASSLRHLFSTDTQYF
>TRBJ2-1|.|11|TRBV6-2/TRBV6-3|few
TGTGCCAGCAGACTCAGACTTGAGCAGTTCTTC
CASRLRLEQFF
>TRBJ2-3|TRBD2|17|TRBV11-2|many
TGTGCCAGCAGCTTAGTCCGACTAGCGGGAAGCACAGATACGCAGTATTTT
CASSLVRLAGSTDTQYF
>TRBJ2-1|.|13|TRBV7-9|many
TGTGCCAGCAGCTTTGTCCTGAACAATGAGCAGTTCTTC
CASSFVLNNEQFF
>TRBJ2-7|.|13|TRBV6-5|.
TGTGCCAGCAGTTACTCGGCTGGAGACGAGCAGTACTTC
CASSYSAGDEQYF
>TRBJ1-2|TRBD1|15|TRBV6-1|many
TGTGCCAGCAGTGAATGGGACAGGGGCCCCTATGGCTACACCTTC
CASSEWDRGPYGYTF
>TRBJ2-1|.|16|TRBV18|many
TGTGCCAGCTCATCGACGTGGCTGGAGGGAGGCAATGAGCAGTTCTTC
CASSSTWLEGGNEQFF
>TRBJ2-1|TRBD1|17|TRBV6-2/TRBV6-3|few
TGTGCCAGCAGTCCCGGGACAGGCAAAAGGGGCTACAATGAGCAGTTCTTC
CASSPGTGKRGYNEQFF
>TRBJ2-7|.|13|TRBV2|many
TGTGCCAGCACCCGACAAAGCTCCTACGAGCAGTACTTC
CASTRQSSYEQYF
>TRBJ2-1|.|18|TRBV24-1|many
TGTGCCACCAGTGATTCACCTGGCGGGGTAGCCTCCTACAATGAGCAGTTCTTC
CATSDSPGGVASYNEQFF
>TRBJ2-5|.|15|TRBV18|few
TGTGCCAGCTCACTAGGACATGGGGGCCAAGAGACCCAGTACTTC
CASSLGHGGQETQYF
>TRBJ2-1|TRBD2|13|TRBV20-1|many
TGCAGTGCTGAGGGACTAGCGGGACAAGAACGGTTCTTC
CSAEGLAGQERFF
>TRBJ1-1|.|17|TRBV27|many
TGTGCCAGCAGTTTAAGGAGTACAGGGAGGGGAAACACTGAAGCTTTCTTT
CASSLRSTGRGNTEAFF
>TRBJ1-1|.|15|TRBV27|many
TGTGCCAGCAGTTTATCTATCAGGGCTAACACTGAAGCTTTCTTT
CASSLSIRANTEAFF
>TRBJ2-3|.|15|TRBV28|many
TGTGCCAGCAGTACTGGGGTTTCTAGCACAGATACGCAGTATTTT
CASSTGVSSTDTQYF
>TRBJ1-2|.|16|TRBV20-1|many
TGCAGTGCTAGACGGACGGAACGTTTGGGTTTCTATGGCTACACCTTC
CSARRTERLGFYGYTF
>TRBJ1-2|TRBD1|15|TRBV6-5|.
TGTGCCAGCAGTTACTCGACAGGGACCCCATATGGCTACACCTTC
CASSYSTGTPYGYTF
>TRBJ2-7|.|14|TRBV20-1|many
TGCAGTGCAACCCCAGAGGACGGATCTTACGAGCAGTACTTC
CSATPEDGSYEQYF
>TRBJ2-7|.|13|TRBV4-1|few
TGCGCCAGCAGCCACCAAGCGGCGGACGAGCAGTACTTC
CASSHQAADEQYF
>TRBJ2-1|TRBD2|16|TRBV7-3|.
TGTGCCAGCAGCTTAGAGGGGACTAGTCCCCCGAATGAGCAGTTCTTC
CASSLEGTSPPNEQFF
>TRBJ2-5|.|14|TRBV24-1|.
TGTGCCACCAGTGAACGGGGGGCCTGGGAGACCCAGTACTTC
CATSERGAWETQYF